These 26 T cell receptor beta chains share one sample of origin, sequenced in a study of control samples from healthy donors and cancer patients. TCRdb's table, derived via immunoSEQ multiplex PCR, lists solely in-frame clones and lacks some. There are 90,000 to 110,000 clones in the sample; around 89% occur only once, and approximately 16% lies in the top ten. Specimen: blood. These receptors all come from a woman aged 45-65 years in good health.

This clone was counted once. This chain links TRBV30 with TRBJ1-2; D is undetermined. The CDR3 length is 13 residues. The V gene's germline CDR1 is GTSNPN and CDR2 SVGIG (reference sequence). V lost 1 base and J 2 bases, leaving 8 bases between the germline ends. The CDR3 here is CAWSEGHNYGYTF. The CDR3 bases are TGTGCCTGGAGTGAGGGTCACAACTATGGCTACACCTTC.

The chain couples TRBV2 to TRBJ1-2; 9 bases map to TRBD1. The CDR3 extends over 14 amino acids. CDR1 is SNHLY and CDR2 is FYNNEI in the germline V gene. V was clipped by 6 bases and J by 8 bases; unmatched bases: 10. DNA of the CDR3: TGTGCCAGCAGACGGACAGGGGAGGTCTTAGGCTACACCTTC. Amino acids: CASRRTGEVLGYTF.

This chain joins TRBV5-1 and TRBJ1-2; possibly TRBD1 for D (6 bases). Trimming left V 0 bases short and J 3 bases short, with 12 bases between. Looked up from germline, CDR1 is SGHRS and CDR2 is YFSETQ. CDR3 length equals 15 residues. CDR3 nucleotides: TGCGCCAGCAGCTTGGCACAGGGTCGGTACTATGGCTACACCTTC. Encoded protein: CASSLAQGRYYGYTF.

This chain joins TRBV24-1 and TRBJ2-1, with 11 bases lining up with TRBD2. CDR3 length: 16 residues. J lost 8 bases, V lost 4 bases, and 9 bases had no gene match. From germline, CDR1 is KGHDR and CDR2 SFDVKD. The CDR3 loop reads CATSDQRLAGLDEQFF. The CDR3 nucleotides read TGTGCCACCAGTGACCAGAGACTAGCGGGACTCGATGAGCAGTTCTTC.

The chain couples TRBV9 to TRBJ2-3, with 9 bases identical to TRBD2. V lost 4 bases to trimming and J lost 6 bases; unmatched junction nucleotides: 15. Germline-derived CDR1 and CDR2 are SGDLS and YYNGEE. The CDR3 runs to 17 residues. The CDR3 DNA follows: TGTGCCAGCAGCCTCGAAGGAGGCGGGGGGGTCCAGGATACGCAGTATTTT. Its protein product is CASSLEGGGGVQDTQYF.

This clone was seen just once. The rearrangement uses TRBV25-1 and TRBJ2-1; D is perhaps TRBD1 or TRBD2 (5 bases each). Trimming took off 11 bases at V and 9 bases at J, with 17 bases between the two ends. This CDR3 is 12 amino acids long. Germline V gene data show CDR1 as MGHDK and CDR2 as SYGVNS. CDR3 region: CAAQWGFAEQFF. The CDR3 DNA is TGTGCCGCCCAATGGGGGTTTGCTGAGCAGTTCTTC.

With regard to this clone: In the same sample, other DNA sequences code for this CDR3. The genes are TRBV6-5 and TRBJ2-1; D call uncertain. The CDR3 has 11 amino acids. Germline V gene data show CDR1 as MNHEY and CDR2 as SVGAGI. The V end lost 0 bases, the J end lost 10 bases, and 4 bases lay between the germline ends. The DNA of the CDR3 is TGTGCCAGCAGTTACTCGGGGGAGCAGTTCTTC. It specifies CASSYSGEQFF.

CDR3 residues: CASSPVEGRAGELFF. The CDR3 bases are TGTGCCAGCAGCCCTGTGGAGGGTAGGGCCGGGGAGCTGTTTTTT. The chain links TRBV7-9 to TRBJ2-2; weak D call: TRBD2 (6 bases). Between the trimmed V and J ends, which lost 5 bases and 6 bases, there was a span of 16 bases. Germline-derived CDR1 and CDR2 are SEHNR and FQNEAQ (reference sequence). CDR3 length equals 15 residues.

In DNA, the CDR3 is TGTGCCAGCAGCCGTGCCCTATTAGGGAGGAAAGAGACCCAGTACTTC. Protein product: CASSRALLGRKETQYF. The chain is built from TRBV11-2 and TRBJ2-5, with D possibly matching TRBD2 (6 bases). The CDR3 is 16 amino acids. Trimming removed 5 bases at V and 3 bases at J, with 19 bases between. Germline V gives CDR1 SGHAT, CDR2 FQNNGV.

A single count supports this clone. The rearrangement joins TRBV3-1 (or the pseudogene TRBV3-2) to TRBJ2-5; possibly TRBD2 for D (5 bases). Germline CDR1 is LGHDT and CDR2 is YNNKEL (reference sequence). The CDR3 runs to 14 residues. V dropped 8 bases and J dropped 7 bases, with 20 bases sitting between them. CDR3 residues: CASAFVAGVGTQYF. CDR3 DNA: TGTGCCAGCGCCTTCGTAGCCGGGGTCGGGACCCAGTACTTC.

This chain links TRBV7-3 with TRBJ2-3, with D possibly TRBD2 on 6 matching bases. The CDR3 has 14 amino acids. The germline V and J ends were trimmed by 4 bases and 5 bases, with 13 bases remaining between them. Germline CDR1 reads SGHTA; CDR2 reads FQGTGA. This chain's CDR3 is CASSSGQGGDTQYF. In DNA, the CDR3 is TGTGCCAGCAGCTCGGGGCAGGGAGGAGATACGCAGTATTTT. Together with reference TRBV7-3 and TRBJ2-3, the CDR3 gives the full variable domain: GAGVSQTPSNKVTEKGKYVELRCDPISGHTALYWYRQSLGQGPEFLIYFQGTGAADDSGLPNDRFFAVRPEGSVSTLKIQRTERGDSAVYLCASSSGQGGDTQYFGPGTRLTVL.

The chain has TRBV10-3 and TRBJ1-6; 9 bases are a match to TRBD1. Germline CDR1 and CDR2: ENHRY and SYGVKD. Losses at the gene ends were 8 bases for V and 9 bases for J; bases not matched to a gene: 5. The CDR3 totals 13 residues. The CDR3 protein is CAIAGTGISPLHF. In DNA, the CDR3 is TGTGCCATCGCCGGGACAGGGATTTCACCCCTCCACTTT.

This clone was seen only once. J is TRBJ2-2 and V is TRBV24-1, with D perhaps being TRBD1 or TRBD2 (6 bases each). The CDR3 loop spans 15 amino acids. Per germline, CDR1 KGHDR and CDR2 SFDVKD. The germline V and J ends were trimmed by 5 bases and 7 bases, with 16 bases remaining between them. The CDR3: CATSGRGTGLGELFF. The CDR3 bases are TGTGCCACCAGTGGGAGGGGGACGGGGCTCGGGGAGCTGTTTTTT.

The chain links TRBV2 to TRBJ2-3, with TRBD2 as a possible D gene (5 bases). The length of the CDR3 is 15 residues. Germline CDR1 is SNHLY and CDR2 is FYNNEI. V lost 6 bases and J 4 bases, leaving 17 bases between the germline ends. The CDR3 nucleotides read TGTGCCAGCAGAGACCAACTAGGGAGAGCAGATACGCAGTATTTT. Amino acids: CASRDQLGRADTQYF.

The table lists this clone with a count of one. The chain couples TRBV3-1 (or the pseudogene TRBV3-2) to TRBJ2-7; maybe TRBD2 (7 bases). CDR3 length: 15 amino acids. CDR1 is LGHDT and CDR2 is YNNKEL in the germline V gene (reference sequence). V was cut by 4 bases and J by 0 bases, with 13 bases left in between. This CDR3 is CASSRGGASSYEQYV. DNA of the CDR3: TGTGCCAGCAGCCGGGGGGGGGCCTCCTCCTACGAGCAGTACGTC.

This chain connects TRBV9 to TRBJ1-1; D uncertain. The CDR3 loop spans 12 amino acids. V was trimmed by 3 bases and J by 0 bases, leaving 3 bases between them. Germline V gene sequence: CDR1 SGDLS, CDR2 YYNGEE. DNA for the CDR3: TGTGCCAGCAGCGGACTGAACACTGAAGCTTTCTTT. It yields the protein CASSGLNTEAFF.

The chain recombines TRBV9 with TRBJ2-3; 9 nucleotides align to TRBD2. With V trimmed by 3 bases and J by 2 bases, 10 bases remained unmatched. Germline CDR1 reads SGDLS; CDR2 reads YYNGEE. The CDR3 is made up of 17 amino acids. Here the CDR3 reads CASSGQGLAGYTDTQYF. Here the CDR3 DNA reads TGTGCCAGCAGCGGCCAAGGGCTAGCGGGGTACACAGATACGCAGTATTTT. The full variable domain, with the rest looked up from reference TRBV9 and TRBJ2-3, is DSGVTQTPKHLITATGQRVTLRCSPRSGDLSVYWYQQSLDQGLQFLIQYYNGEERAKGNILERFSAQQFPDLHSELNLSSLELGDSALYFCASSGQGLAGYTDTQYFGPGTRLTVL.

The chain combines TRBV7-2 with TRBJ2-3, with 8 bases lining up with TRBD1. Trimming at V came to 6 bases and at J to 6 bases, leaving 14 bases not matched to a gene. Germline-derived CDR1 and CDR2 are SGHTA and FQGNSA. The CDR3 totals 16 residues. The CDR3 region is CASRDTGQGHWDTQYF. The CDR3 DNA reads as TGTGCCAGCAGGGATACCGGACAGGGTCATTGGGATACGCAGTATTTT.

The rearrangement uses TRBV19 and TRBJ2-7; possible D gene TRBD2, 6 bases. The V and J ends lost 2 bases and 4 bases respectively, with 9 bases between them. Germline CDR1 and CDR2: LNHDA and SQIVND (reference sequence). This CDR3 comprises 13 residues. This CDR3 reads CASSIMSGYEQYV. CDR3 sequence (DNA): TGTGCCAGTAGTATAATGAGCGGGTACGAGCAGTACGTC.

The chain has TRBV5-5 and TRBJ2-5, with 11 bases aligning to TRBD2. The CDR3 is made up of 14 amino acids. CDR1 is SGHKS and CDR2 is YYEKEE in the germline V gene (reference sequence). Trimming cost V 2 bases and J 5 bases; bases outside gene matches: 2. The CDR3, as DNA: TGTGCCAGCAGCTTTAGCGGGAGGGGGGAGACCCAGTACTTC. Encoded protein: CASSFSGRGETQYF. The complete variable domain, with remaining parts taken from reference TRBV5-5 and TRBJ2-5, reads DAGVTQSPTHLIKTRGQQVTLRCSPISGHKSVSWYQQVLGQGPQFIFQYYEKEERGRGNFPDRFSARQFPNYSSELNVNALLLGDSALYLCASSFSGRGETQYFGPGTRLLVL.

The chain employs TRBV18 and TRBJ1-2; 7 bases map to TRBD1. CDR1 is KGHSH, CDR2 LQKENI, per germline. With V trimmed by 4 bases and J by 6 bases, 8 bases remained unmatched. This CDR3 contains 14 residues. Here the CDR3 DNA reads TGTGCCAGCTCACGGACAGGCGAGAGGAATGGCTACACCTTC. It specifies CASSRTGERNGYTF.

The CDR3 reads CASSPGGSASDEQFF. DNA of the CDR3: TGTGCCAGCAGCCCGGGGGGATCCGCCTCCGATGAGCAGTTCTTC. The chain couples TRBV7-9 to TRBJ2-1, with 7 bases aligning to TRBD2. Trimming removed 5 bases from V and 8 bases from J; junction bases left unmatched: 12. The germline V gene encodes CDR1 SEHNR and CDR2 FQNEAQ (reference sequence). This CDR3 contains 15 residues.

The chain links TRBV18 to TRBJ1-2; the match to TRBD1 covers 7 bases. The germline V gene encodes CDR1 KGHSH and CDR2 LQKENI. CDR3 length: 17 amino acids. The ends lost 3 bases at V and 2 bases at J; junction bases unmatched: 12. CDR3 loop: CASSPPDRSGPNYGYTF. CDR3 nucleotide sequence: TGTGCCAGCTCACCGCCGGACAGGTCAGGCCCCAACTATGGCTACACCTTC.

DNA for the CDR3: TGTGCCAGCAGCTCATGGGGTGGGAAAAGGGCCGGGGAGCTGTTTTTT. Translating it yields CASSSWGGKRAGELFF. The rearrangement links TRBV7-2 to TRBJ2-2; unclear D gene. In germline, CDR1 is SGHTA, CDR2 FQGNSA. V was cut by 4 bases and J by 6 bases, with 18 bases left in between. There are 16 residues in the CDR3. The full variable domain, its missing parts supplied by reference TRBV7-2 and TRBJ2-2, is GAGVSQSPSNKVTEKGKDVELRCDPISGHTALYWYRQSLGQGLEFLIYFQGNSAPDKSGLPSDRFSAERTGGSVSTLTIQRTQQEDSAVYLCASSSWGGKRAGELFFGEGSRLTVL.

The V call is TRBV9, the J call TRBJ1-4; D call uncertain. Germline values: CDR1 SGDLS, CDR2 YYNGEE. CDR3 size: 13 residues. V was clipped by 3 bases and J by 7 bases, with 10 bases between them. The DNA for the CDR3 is TGTGCCAGCAGCGGCCAAGGTACTGAAAAACTGTTTTTT. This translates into CASSGQGTEKLFF.

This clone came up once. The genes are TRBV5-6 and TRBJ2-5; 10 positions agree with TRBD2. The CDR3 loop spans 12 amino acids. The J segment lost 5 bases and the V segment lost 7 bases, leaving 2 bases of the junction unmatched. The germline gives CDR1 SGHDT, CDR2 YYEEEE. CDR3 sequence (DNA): TGTGCCAGCGGGGGACTAGCGGAGACCCAGTACTTC. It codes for CASGGLAETQYF.